The entry below describes one T cell receptor beta chain. The germline V and J ends were trimmed by 0 bases and 3 bases, with 8 bases remaining between them. CDR1 and CDR2 from the germline V gene are MNHEY and SMNVEV (reference sequence). This CDR3 region has 14 residues. The data derive from a study of T cell changes during pregnancy in multiple sclerosis. Clones were sequenced by immunoSEQ multiplex PCR, and TCRdb holds only the in-frame ones, with some missing. The table lists 50,000 to 70,000 clones, 93% of them singletons. The genes are TRBV27 and TRBJ1-1, with D maybe TRBD1 (5 bases). The sequences come from peripheral blood, collected after pregnancy. This receptor was identified in a female donor with multiple sclerosis, enrolled in a pregnancy study. CDR3 sequence reads: CASSLSRGDTEAFF. The CDR3, as DNA: TGTGCCAGCAGTTTATCTCGGGGGGACACTGAAGCTTTCTTT.